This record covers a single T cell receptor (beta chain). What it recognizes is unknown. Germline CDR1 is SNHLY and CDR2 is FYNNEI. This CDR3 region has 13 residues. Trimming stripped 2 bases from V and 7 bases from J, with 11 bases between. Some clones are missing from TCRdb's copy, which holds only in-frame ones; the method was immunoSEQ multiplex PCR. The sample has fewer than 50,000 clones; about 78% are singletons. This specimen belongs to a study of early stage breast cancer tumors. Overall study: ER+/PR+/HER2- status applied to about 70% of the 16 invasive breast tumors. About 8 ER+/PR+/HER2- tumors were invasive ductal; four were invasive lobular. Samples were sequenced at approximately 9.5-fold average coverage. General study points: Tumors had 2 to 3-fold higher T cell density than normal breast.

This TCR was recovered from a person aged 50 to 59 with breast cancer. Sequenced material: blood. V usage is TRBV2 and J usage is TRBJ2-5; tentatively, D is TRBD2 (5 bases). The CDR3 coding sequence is TGTGCCAGCAGTGAAAGCGGCAGAGGGACCCAGTACTTC. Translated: CASSESGRGTQYF.